The 28 T cell receptor beta chains presented below share a single source sample, sequenced in a study of Ad26.COV2.S vaccination and SARS-CoV-2 variants (dated by TCRdb to about 2021). Interpreted using the paper, the treatment or condition label stands for: roughly 20 received Ad26.COV2.S at low or high dose, single or two shots; 5 received placebo; per-sample allocation not given. For vaccine and placebo recipients, the sequenced repertoires came from samples collected on day 63 after the first injection. The protocol used for the library was the immunoSEQ multiplex PCR assay. TCRdb retrieved this table from immuneACCESS and kept in-frame rearrangements only. Not all clones are present; in checked studies, unresolved V genes account for under half, and no reason is known for the remainder. Here the sample has about 400,000 clones; about 90% occur a single time. In total, the top ten clones hold 1.5% to 2% of the sample.

This specimen consisted of peripheral blood, obtained in a trial of Ad26.COV2.S vaccine versus placebo. Receptor source: a person between 18 and 65 years old who received the Ad26.COV2.S COVID-19 vaccine or a placebo.

The chain uses TRBV5-1 and TRBJ2-7; D uncertain. V was trimmed by 4 bases and J by 7 bases, leaving 21 bases between them. The CDR3 is made up of 15 amino acids. Germline-derived CDR1 and CDR2 are SGHRS and YFSETQ. CDR3 DNA sequence: TGCGCCAGCAGCCTAGAGACGGCCTTTCTTGGTGAGCAGTACTTC. This translates into CASSLETAFLGEQYF.

This chain joins TRBV5-4 and TRBJ2-1; a possible D gene is TRBD2 (5 bases). The length of the CDR3 is 16 residues. CDR1 SGHNT and CDR2 YYREEE come from the germline V gene (reference sequence). The V and J ends lost 3 bases and 0 bases respectively, with 13 bases between them. CDR3 sequence reads: CASSSFGDPSYNEQFF. The CDR3 nucleotides are TGTGCCAGCAGCTCCTTCGGGGATCCCTCCTACAATGAGCAGTTCTTC.

V usage is TRBV30 and J usage is TRBJ2-7; 9 bases agree with TRBD1. The CDR3 is 12 residues long. CDR1 and CDR2 (germline): GTSNPN, SVGIG (reference sequence). Trimming cost V 8 bases and J 2 bases; bases outside gene matches: 4. The CDR3 nucleotides are TGTGCCGGGGACAGGGATGCCTACGAGCAGTACTTC. Translating gives CAGDRDAYEQYF.

The gene calls are TRBV6-2 or TRBV6-3 and TRBJ2-1, with 9 bases matching TRBD2. The CDR3 runs to 17 residues. With 4 bases clipped from V and 4 bases from J, the junction kept 11 bases outside the gene matches. Germline loops: CDR1 MNHEY, CDR2 SVGEGT. CDR3 coding DNA: TGTGCCAGCAGTTCCCTAGCGGGGACCTACGGGTACAATGAGCAGTTCTTC. This codes for CASSSLAGTYGYNEQFF.

The chain combines TRBV4-1 with TRBJ1-1, with no clear D. The CDR3 loop spans 15 amino acids. Deletions cut 2 bases from V and 1 base from J, with 11 bases between. Germline CDR1 MGHRA, CDR2 YSYEKL. The CDR3: CASSQNLAENTEAFF. CDR3 bases: TGCGCCAGCAGCCAAAATCTGGCGGAGAACACTGAAGCTTTCTTT.

V is TRBV11-3 and J is TRBJ2-7, with a possible D match to TRBD1 (6 bases). This CDR3 comprises 13 residues. Trimming shortened V by 5 bases and J by 7 bases, and 15 bases separated the two germline ends. CDR1 is SGHNT, CDR2 YENEEA, per germline. As DNA, the CDR3 is TGTGCCAGCAGCCTACAGGGTTCCAGGGAGCAGTACTTC. Protein sequence: CASSLQGSREQYF.

A word on this clone: Other nucleotide sequences from this sample produce the same CDR3. The chain uses TRBV4-3 and TRBJ2-1, with 8 bases matching TRBD1. The J segment lost 4 bases and the V segment lost 0 bases, leaving 2 bases of the junction unmatched. The CDR3 runs 15 residues. Germline CDR1 is LGHNA and CDR2 is YSLEER. The CDR3 DNA sequence: TGCGCCAGCAGCCAAGACAGGGGGCCTTACAATGAGCAGTTCTTC. The encoded protein is CASSQDRGPYNEQFF.

The gene calls are TRBV7-2 and TRBJ2-3, with 13 bases identical to TRBD2. Germline V gene lookup returns CDR1 SGHTA and CDR2 FQGNSA. The CDR3 is 18 amino acids. The V segment lost 5 bases and the J segment 1 base; nucleotides outside the gene matches: 9. Here the CDR3 reads CASSPRLAGGWGTDTQYF. CDR3 DNA sequence: TGTGCCAGCAGCCCCCGACTAGCGGGGGGTTGGGGCACAGATACGCAGTATTTT.

This chain joins TRBV9 and TRBJ2-2, with 8 nucleotides matching TRBD2. Germline CDR1 and CDR2: SGDLS and YYNGEE. The junction had 10 bases not matched to a gene; V was cut back by 3 bases and J by 0 bases. The CDR3 has 18 amino acids. The CDR3: CASSEPTHSGANTGELFF. Here the CDR3 DNA reads TGTGCCAGCAGCGAGCCCACACATAGCGGGGCGAACACCGGGGAGCTGTTTTTT.

CDR3 DNA: TGTGCCAGCAGCTTAAGACAGGGAGGTACTGAAGCTTTCTTT. It is translated as CASSLRQGGTEAFF. The chain carries TRBV13 and TRBJ1-1; 7 bases fit TRBD1. The CDR3 consists of 14 residues. The germline CDR1 and CDR2 sequences are PRHDT and FYEKMQ (reference sequence). V trimming: 2 bases; J trimming: 5 bases; junction bases outside the gene matches: 5.

The chain has TRBV18 and TRBJ1-3; 9 nucleotides agree with TRBD1. Unmatched junction bases numbered 3, after V lost 2 bases and J lost 4 bases. This CDR3 spans 15 amino acids. Per the germline V gene, CDR1 is KGHSH and CDR2 is LQKENI. The CDR3 sequence is CASSPITGGGNTIYF. In DNA form, the CDR3 reads TGTGCCAGCTCACCAATAACAGGGGGCGGAAACACCATATATTTT.

J is TRBJ1-2 and V is TRBV19; D unresolved. The CDR3 is made up of 16 amino acids. V was shortened by 9 bases and J by 1 base, with 21 bases between the two germline ends. Germline V gives CDR1 LNHDA, CDR2 SQIVND (reference sequence). The CDR3 DNA reads as TGTGCCAGCCTTAGTTGGGAGACGACCTTTAACTATGGCTACACCTTC. This sequence encodes CASLSWETTFNYGYTF.

The chain employs TRBV4-1 and TRBJ2-7, with 7 bases that match TRBD2. CDR1 and CDR2 (germline): MGHRA, YSYEKL. The CDR3 loop spans 15 amino acids. The junction had 13 bases not matched to a gene; V was cut back by 1 base and J by 10 bases. The CDR3 loop reads CASSQVPSGTTYQYF. The CDR3 DNA reads as TGCGCCAGCAGCCAAGTACCGTCCGGGACTACTTACCAGTACTTC.

This chain links TRBV20-1 with TRBJ1-2; D gene unclear. Germline V gene sequence: CDR1 DFQATT, CDR2 SNEGSKA (reference sequence). V was clipped by 6 bases and J by 8 bases, with 13 bases between them. This CDR3 is built from 11 residues. This chain's CDR3 is CSASGVRGYTF. In nucleotides, the CDR3 is TGCAGTGCCAGCGGGGTAAGAGGCTACACCTTC.

This chain uses TRBV30 with TRBJ2-2; unclear D gene. The CDR3 totals 13 residues. With 5 bases removed from V and 5 bases from J, the gap between germline ends came to 12 bases. Germline V CDR1 and CDR2: GTSNPN, SVGIG (reference sequence). CDR3 protein: CAWSEVGTGELFF. As DNA, the CDR3 is TGTGCCTGGTCAGAGGTGGGAACCGGGGAGCTGTTTTTT.

This chain uses TRBV6-5 with TRBJ2-7; D gene uncertain. Trimming removed 0 bases from V and 1 base from J, with 7 bases in between. The V gene's germline CDR1 is MNHEY and CDR2 SVGAGI. This CDR3 has 14 amino acids. The CDR3 here is CASSYSSPSYEQYF. In DNA form, the CDR3 reads TGTGCCAGCAGTTACTCGAGTCCTTCCTACGAGCAGTACTTC.

Only one count was recorded for this clone. V usage is TRBV5-5 and J usage is TRBJ1-1; D is uncertain. The CDR3 spans 14 residues. V shed 4 bases and J shed 2 bases, with 12 bases lying between them. Germline CDR1 is SGHKS and CDR2 is YYEKEE (reference sequence). CDR3: CASSPRTLNTEAFF. CDR3 DNA sequence: TGTGCCAGCAGCCCGAGGACGTTAAACACTGAAGCTTTCTTT.

J is TRBJ2-7 and V is TRBV6-5, with D hard to call. CDR1 is MNHEY, CDR2 SVGAGI, per germline. Trimming pared 0 bases from V and 0 bases from J, leaving 9 bases between. This CDR3 has 15 amino acids. For the CDR3, the DNA is TGTGCCAGCAGTTACTCCCACACAAGCTCCTACGAGCAGTACTTC. Protein product: CASSYSHTSSYEQYF.

The rearrangement links TRBV24-1 to TRBJ1-2, with 7 bases lining up with TRBD1. Germline V gene data show CDR1 as KGHDR and CDR2 as SFDVKD. The V gene end was trimmed by 3 bases and the J gene end by 0 bases; junction bases not matched to a gene: 9. This CDR3 is built from 17 residues. CDR3 amino acids: CATSDVQGRSANYGYTF. CDR3 bases: TGTGCCACCAGTGATGTACAGGGGAGGTCGGCTAACTATGGCTACACCTTC.

This clone has a single count. The rearrangement joins TRBV5-1 to TRBJ2-3; unclear D gene. The CDR3 is 15 residues long. Per germline, CDR1 SGHRS and CDR2 YFSETQ. V was shortened by 2 bases and J by 2 bases, with 12 bases between the two germline ends. The CDR3 region is CASSFLDGYTDTQYF. CDR3 bases: TGCGCCAGCAGCTTCCTGGACGGGTACACAGATACGCAGTATTTT.

The chain has TRBV30 and TRBJ2-7, with D tentatively TRBD2 (5 bases). The germline gives CDR1 GTSNPN, CDR2 SVGIG (reference sequence). The CDR3 length is 15 residues. With 3 bases removed from V and 2 bases from J, the gap between germline ends came to 17 bases. The CDR3 region is CAWRRRVVTAYEQYF. The CDR3 DNA follows: TGTGCCTGGAGACGGCGGGTAGTAACAGCCTACGAGCAGTACTTC. Variable domain in full (rest from reference TRBV30 and TRBJ2-7): SQTIHQWPATLVQPVGSPLSLECTVEGTSNPNLYWYRQAAGRGLQLLFYSVGIGQISSEVPQNLSASRPQDRQFILSSKKLLLSDSGFYLCAWRRRVVTAYEQYFGPGTRLTVT.

The chain carries TRBV5-4 and TRBJ1-4; D not resolved. The germline V gene has CDR1 SGHNT and CDR2 YYREEE (reference sequence). This CDR3 comprises 16 residues. V was clipped by 3 bases and J by 0 bases, with 12 bases between them. This chain's CDR3 is CASSSGLAATNEKLFF. CDR3 bases: TGTGCCAGCAGCTCCGGACTGGCCGCAACTAATGAAAAACTGTTTTTT.

The CDR3 bases are TGTGCCAGCAGTTTACGGACCGTAGTCTCACCCCTCCACTTT. This encodes CASSLRTVVSPLHF. The chain couples TRBV27 to TRBJ1-6, with D unclear. Germline V CDR1 and CDR2: MNHEY, SMNVEV (reference sequence). The CDR3 runs 14 residues. V lost 2 bases to trimming and J lost 10 bases, with 12 bases between them.

Worth noting for this clone: This sample also contains other DNA sequences that code for the same CDR3. This chain links TRBV7-2 with TRBJ2-7; 8 bases align to TRBD2. This CDR3 has 15 residues. V was clipped by 1 base and J by 1 base; unmatched bases: 3. Germline V gene lookup returns CDR1 SGHTA and CDR2 FQGNSA. CDR3 loop: CASSLGGGTSYEQYF. Here the CDR3 DNA reads TGTGCCAGCAGCTTAGGCGGGGGGACGTCCTACGAGCAGTACTTC.

The chain employs TRBV30 and TRBJ1-2; D is undetermined. The CDR3 has 13 amino acids. CDR1 GTSNPN and CDR2 SVGIG come from the germline V gene (reference sequence). V lost 0 bases to trimming and J lost 4 bases, with 9 bases between them. CDR3 bases: TGTGCCTGGAGTGTACTATACGTCTATGGCTACACCTTC. Translated, it gives CAWSVLYVYGYTF.

The chain recombines TRBV19 with TRBJ2-3, with 7 bases matching TRBD1. Germline V CDR1 and CDR2: LNHDA, SQIVND (reference sequence). The CDR3 totals 13 residues. J gave up 7 bases and V 4 bases, and 5 bases lay outside the gene matches. CDR3 bases: TGTGCCAGTAGTAGACAGGGTTGGAATACGCAGTATTTT. Its protein product is CASSRQGWNTQYF.

V gene TRBV11-2 combines with J gene TRBJ2-7; D ambiguous. Germline V gene data show CDR1 as SGHAT and CDR2 as FQNNGV. Deletions cut 5 bases from V and 5 bases from J, with 16 bases between. The CDR3 runs to 14 residues. CDR3 in amino acids: CASSPPGPRHEQYF. Here the CDR3 DNA reads TGTGCCAGCAGCCCGCCCGGGCCACGGCACGAGCAGTACTTC.

The chain recombines TRBV9 with TRBJ1-5; D is perhaps TRBD1 (5 bases). Trimming took 4 bases from V and 2 from J, leaving 16 bases between them. Per germline, CDR1 SGDLS and CDR2 YYNGEE. CDR3 length equals 16 residues. As DNA, the CDR3 is TGTGCCAGCAGCTCGGACCAGGGTTTGGGCAATCAGCCCCAGCATTTT. Translation: CASSSDQGLGNQPQHF.